The 25 T cell receptor beta chains below all came from one sample that was sequenced in a study of tumor-infiltrating lymphocytes in oesophageal squamous cell carcinoma. TCRdb re-called the PCR reads with MiXCR, one entry per CDR3 protein. The table lists 20,000 to 30,000 distinct CDR3 sequences, 35% to 45% of them singletons, with about 23% in the top ten. The source material was esophageal tumor tissue. The source is a male donor with esophageal squamous cell carcinoma.

To note about this clonotype: Here the CDR3 omits its conserved ending phenylalanine or tryptophan, so a read error is the likely source. The DNA is omitted, as the CDR3 cannot be located on it reliably, and the CDR3 follows TCRdb's listing. V is TRBV7-3 and J is TRBJ1-1; the table assigns TRBD1, which was not confirmed against the DNA. The CDR3 comprises 16 residues, both ends counted. Germline CDR1 SGHTA, CDR2 FQGTGA. The CDR3 region is CASSLGTEIHPSTSGQ.

V and J are TRBV7-9 and TRBJ2-3; 8 bases line up with TRBD2. The CDR3 has 15 amino acids. CDR1 is SEHNR, CDR2 FQNEAQ, per germline (reference sequence). V lost 5 bases to trimming and J lost 0 bases; unmatched junction nucleotides: 4. In DNA, the CDR3 is TGTGCCAGCAGCCAGGGACTAGTCAGCACAGATACGCAGTATTTT. It yields the protein CASSQGLVSTDTQYF.

This clonotype was observed a handful of times. No conserved phenylalanine or tryptophan is present at the end of the CDR3, so a read error is the likely explanation. It is unclear where the CDR3 begins or ends on the DNA, so no DNA is shown, and the CDR3 is as TCRdb lists it. The chain combines TRBV7-6 with TRBJ2-7; TRBD1, the table's D call, was not compared with the DNA. The CDR3 is 16 amino acids long, termini counted. Germline CDR1 reads SGHVS; CDR2 reads FNYEAQ. CDR3 amino acids: CASSLAQGSYGYTFGS.

Concerning this clonotype: The final CDR3 position lacks the conserved phenylalanine or tryptophan, pointing to a likely read error. No DNA is shown, since the ends of the CDR3 on it are uncertain; the CDR3 is the one TCRdb lists. The chain carries TRBV28 and TRBJ2-5; TRBD2, the table's D call, lacks a check against the DNA. CDR1 and CDR2 from the germline V gene are MDHEN and SYDVKM. With termini counted, the CDR3 has 21 amino acids. The CDR3: CASSSLASPYQGPSYEQYFGN.

This clonotype was counted between two and nine times. Just one base apart from a much larger clone, this may be a read error. The chain recombines TRBV9 with TRBJ2-7; 10 nucleotides line up with TRBD2. Germline assignment: CDR1 SGDLS and CDR2 YYNGEE. This CDR3 contains 15 residues. Germline trimming cut 2 bases from V and 7 bases from J; bases unmatched to any gene: 9. In DNA form, the CDR3 reads TGTGCCAGCAGCGTCCCTAGCGGGGGAGGGGATGAGCAGTACTTC. Its protein is CASSVPSGGGDEQYF. Complete variable domain (other parts from reference TRBV9 and TRBJ2-7): DSGVTQTPKHLITATGQRVTLRCSPRSGDLSVYWYQQSLDQGLQFLIQYYNGEERAKGNILERFSAQQFPDLHSELNLSSLELGDSALYFCASSVPSGGGDEQYFGPGTRLTVT.

In the case of this clonotype: The CDR3 end shows no conserved phenylalanine or tryptophan, and so a read error is likely. The DNA is omitted, as the CDR3 cannot be located on it reliably, and the CDR3 follows TCRdb's listing. The chain couples TRBV12-3 or TRBV12-4 to TRBJ2-5; the D segment call TRBD2 is taken from the table without a DNA check. The CDR3 comprises 18 residues, both ends counted. The CDR3 spells CASSTLGRLNNSPLHFGN.

The genes are TRBV7-8 and TRBJ2-5; 9 nucleotides match TRBD1. Germline trimming cut 1 base from V and 4 bases from J; bases unmatched to any gene: 10. Germline V gene data show CDR1 as SGHVS and CDR2 as FQNEAQ. The CDR3 is 17 amino acids. The CDR3 here is CASSLEALDRGLETQYF. DNA for the CDR3: TGTGCCAGCAGCTTAGAAGCCTTGGACAGGGGTTTAGAGACCCAGTACTTC.

Points on this clonotype: No conserved phenylalanine or tryptophan is present at the end of the CDR3, so a read error is the likely explanation. It is unclear where the CDR3 begins or ends on the DNA, so no DNA is shown, and the CDR3 is as TCRdb lists it. This chain links TRBV12-3 or TRBV12-4 with TRBJ2-1; the table's D call, TRBD2, was not checked against the DNA. With termini counted, the CDR3 has 16 amino acids. CDR3 residues: CASSPRSWGSPLHFGN.

This chain connects TRBV7-8 to TRBJ2-5, with TRBD1 as a possible D gene (5 bases). The V and J ends lost 1 base and 4 bases respectively, with 7 bases between them. Germline lookup yields CDR1 SGHVS and CDR2 FQNEAQ. This CDR3 comprises 13 residues. The CDR3 region is CASSLDRGETQYF. CDR3 DNA: TGTGCCAGCAGCTTAGATAGGGGAGAGACCCAGTACTTC. Full variable domain (missing parts from reference TRBV7-8 and TRBJ2-5): GAGVSQSPRYKVAKRGQDVALRCDPISGHVSLFWYQQALGQGPEFLTYFQNEAQLDKSGLPSDRFFAERPEGSVSTLKIQRTQQEDSAVYLCASSLDRGETQYFGPGTRLLVL.

As for this clonotype: This could be a read error, since a much larger clone is one nucleotide away. This rearrangement joins TRBV19 to TRBJ2-7, with 9 nucleotides matching TRBD2. The germline V gene has CDR1 LNHDA and CDR2 SQIVND (reference sequence). V dropped 3 bases and J dropped 7; count of bases not matched to a gene: 16. The CDR3 is 17 residues long. The CDR3 nucleotides are TGTGCCAGTAGTATCGCGGGGGGGTCTGGAGCGGGTAATGAGCAGTACTTC. Its protein product is CASSIAGGSGAGNEQYF. Supplemented by reference TRBV19 and TRBJ2-7, the full variable domain reads DGGITQSPKYLFRKEGQNVTLSCEQNLNHDAMYWYRQDPGQGLRLIYYSQIVNDFQKGDIAEGYSVSREKKESFPLTVTSAQKNPTAFYLCASSIAGGSGAGNEQYFGPGTRLTVT.

The chain is built from TRBV3-1 and TRBJ1-1; D is undetermined. CDR1 and CDR2 from the germline V gene are LGHDT and YNNKEL (reference sequence). This CDR3 is 13 amino acids long. V dropped 3 bases and J dropped 1 base, with 6 bases sitting between them. The CDR3 nucleotides read TGTGCCAGCAGCCAGGGCTGGAACACTGAAGCTTTCTTT. It yields the protein CASSQGWNTEAFF.

A word on this clonotype: Here the CDR3 omits its conserved ending phenylalanine or tryptophan, so a read error is the likely source. It is unclear where the CDR3 begins or ends on the DNA, so no DNA is shown, and the CDR3 is as TCRdb lists it. The V gene is TRBV11-2, the J gene TRBJ2-5; the D segment call TRBD1 is taken from the table without a DNA check. Per germline, CDR1 SGHAT and CDR2 FQNNGV. The CDR3 length equals 16 residues, ends included. This CDR3 reads CASSTSRDINEQYFGN.

This clonotype showed up many times. A much larger clone differs from this one at a single base, so this may be a read error. The chain couples TRBV7-8 to TRBJ2-7; D remains ambiguous. Trimming pared 1 base from V and 7 bases from J, leaving 8 bases between. There are 12 residues in the CDR3. From germline, CDR1 is SGHVS and CDR2 FQNEAQ. This CDR3 is CASSLVINEQYF. The CDR3 coding sequence is TGTGCCAGCAGCTTAGTAATTAATGAGCAGTACTTC.

This CDR3 is CASSRRRSGANVLTF. DNA for the CDR3: TGTGCCAGCAGCCGTCGTCGGTCTGGGGCCAACGTCCTGACTTTC. The rearrangement uses TRBV7-2 and TRBJ2-6; no definite D call. The CDR3 runs 15 residues. The germline gives CDR1 SGHTA, CDR2 FQGNSA. Deletions cut 5 bases from V and 1 base from J, with 9 bases between. Full variable domain (missing parts from reference TRBV7-2 and TRBJ2-6): GAGVSQSPSNKVTEKGKDVELRCDPISGHTALYWYRQSLGQGLEFLIYFQGNSAPDKSGLPSDRFSAERTGGSVSTLTIQRTQQEDSAVYLCASSRRRSGANVLTFGAGSRLTVL.

The genes are TRBV7-3 and TRBJ2-7; TRBD2 matches 11 bases. TRBJ2-1 explains the end of the DNA better; the J call may be wrong. Germline CDR1 reads SGHTA; CDR2 reads FQGTGA. CDR3 size: 17 residues. For the CDR3, the DNA is TGTGCCAGCAGCTTCCGACTAGCGGGGATCCCCTACAATGAGCAGTTCTTC. It yields the protein CASSFRLAGIPYNEQFF.

This chain connects TRBV20-1 to TRBJ2-1; perhaps D is TRBD1 or TRBD2 (5 bases each). The germline V and J ends were trimmed by 7 bases and 7 bases, with 20 bases remaining between them. The length of the CDR3 is 14 residues. Germline assignment: CDR1 DFQATT and CDR2 SNEGSKA (reference sequence). For the CDR3, the DNA is TGCAGTGTTGCAGTCGGGGCCTTGGGGAATGAGCAGTTCTTC. Its translation: CSVAVGALGNEQFF.

Relative to its sample, this clonotype is medium-sized. The rearrangement links TRBV7-3 to TRBJ2-7; no definite D call. Looked up from germline, CDR1 is SGHTA and CDR2 is FQGTGA. With 2 bases removed from V and 3 bases from J, the gap between germline ends came to 8 bases. The CDR3 totals 13 residues. Here the CDR3 DNA reads TGTGCCAGCAGCTTAGACACCAACTACGAGCAGTACTTC. Amino acids: CASSLDTNYEQYF.

This clonotype was seen a handful of times. The J gene is TRBJ2-3, the V gene TRBV7-8; D remains ambiguous. The V end lost 2 bases, the J end lost 3 bases, and 6 bases lay between the germline ends. Germline V gene data show CDR1 as SGHVS and CDR2 as FQNEAQ. The CDR3 extends over 13 amino acids. This chain's CDR3 is CASSLSETDTQYF. The DNA of the CDR3 is TGTGCCAGCAGCTTATCAGAGACAGATACGCAGTATTTT.

This rearrangement joins TRBV6-2 or TRBV6-3 to TRBJ2-1; D not resolved. The CDR3 has 14 amino acids. Trimming left V 10 bases short and J 0 bases short, with 13 bases between. Germline V gene sequence: CDR1 MNHEY, CDR2 SVGEGT. The CDR3 loop reads CATTLASSYNEQFF. CDR3 nucleotides: TGTGCCACAACACTGGCCAGCTCCTACAATGAGCAGTTCTTC.

The chain recombines TRBV25-1 with TRBJ2-1; 10 bases align to TRBD2. TRBJ2-7 matches the DNA end more closely, so the J call is doubtful. The CDR3 spans 16 residues. Germline CDR1 MGHDK, CDR2 SYGVNS. This CDR3 reads CASSPFQREGPNEQYF. CDR3 DNA: TGTGCCAGCAGTCCATTCCAGCGGGAGGGCCCCAATGAGCAGTACTTC.

This clonotype was recorded at least ten times. Lacking the conserved final phenylalanine or tryptophan, this CDR3 likely reflects a read error. The limits of the CDR3 on the DNA are not certain, so only TCRdb's listed CDR3 is given. The CDR3 here is CASTWGAPISPSILVM. This sequence joins TRBV7-4 and TRBJ1-1; the table gives TRBD1 as D, unverified against the DNA. The CDR3 length equals 16 residues, ends included. Germline-derived CDR1 and CDR2 are SGHVT and SQSDAQ.

Comments on this clonotype: As the CDR3 is not closed by the conserved phenylalanine or tryptophan, this likely results from a read error. Because the CDR3's place on the DNA is in doubt, the DNA is left out and the CDR3 is given as listed by TCRdb. The V call is TRBV10-2, the J call TRBJ2-3; the table calls TRBD1, which could not be checked here. Inclusive of both ends, the CDR3 amounts to 15 amino acids. Per the germline V gene, CDR1 is WSHSY and CDR2 is SAAADI. CDR3 sequence reads: CASSEDTGLEAFFGQ.

This clonotype was seen many times. The J gene is TRBJ2-7, the V gene TRBV3-1; tentatively, D is TRBD2 (6 bases). CDR3 length: 13 amino acids. The germline CDR1 and CDR2 sequences are LGHDT and YNNKEL (reference sequence). With 3 bases removed from V and 6 bases from J, the gap between germline ends came to 12 bases. The CDR3 DNA is TGTGCCAGCAGCCAGGCGGGGTCACCCGAGCAGTACTTC. Protein product: CASSQAGSPEQYF.

This clonotype was detected a few times. One end of the junction is discordant with germline, which a read error may explain. The V gene is TRBV7-7, the J gene TRBJ2-5; D gene ambiguous. The CDR3 is 13 residues long. Per the germline V gene, CDR1 is SSHAT and CDR2 is FNYEAQ (reference sequence). The CDR3 sequence is CASSRDTQETQYF. The DNA for the CDR3 is TGTGCTAGCAGCCGAGACACCCAAGAGACCCAGTACTTC.

This clonotype was seen a handful of times. The chain is built from TRBV14 and TRBJ1-1; D perhaps matches TRBD1 (5 bases). V was clipped by 7 bases and J by 2 bases, with 14 bases between them. This CDR3 is 14 amino acids long. Germline CDR1 SGHDN, CDR2 FVKESK. The CDR3 protein is CASNLEGLNTEAFF. The CDR3 DNA reads as TGTGCCAGCAACCTCGAGGGACTCAACACTGAAGCTTTCTTT.